This T cell receptor beta chain was obtained from a study of response to subunit inactivated influenza vaccine. Study findings and constraints: Authors suggested each seasonal influenza vaccination recruits few new T cells.

The CDR3 is made up of 16 amino acids. Germline V gene data show CDR1 as MDHEN and CDR2 as SYDVKM. V was clipped by 4 bases and J by 5 bases; unmatched bases: 5. One entry per CDR3 protein, called by TCRdb with MiXCR from the RT-PCR reads. The sample comprises about 620,000 distinct CDR3 sequences, roughly 10% of which are singletons, and roughly 10% rests with the top ten. This clonotype was picked up many times. The target antigen is unknown. The chain carries TRBV28 and TRBJ2-2, with TRBD2 matching over 12 bases. This sample comprised PBMCs from blood, obtained on the day of vaccination. This TCR came from a man aged 50-59 years who received an inactivated influenza vaccine. The DNA for the CDR3 is TGTGCCAGCAGTTCCGGGACTAGCGGGCCTACCGGGGAGCTGTTTTTT. It translates to CASSSGTSGPTGELFF.